This entry lists 13 T cell receptor beta chains sequenced from one sample in a study of stem cell transplantation in POMP-related autoinflammatory disease. Libraries were prepared by immunoSEQ multiplex PCR; TCRdb keeps only in-frame clonotypes and omits some of them. The sample includes about 26,000 clones, 75% to 90% of them seen just once. Sequenced here: CD4+ T cells from PBMCs, sampled before stem cell transplantation. The receptors derive from a human donor with POMP-related autoinflammation and immune dysregulation (PRAID).

The CDR3 region is CASSLSSGHSNTGELFF. The CDR3 nucleotides read TGTGCCAGCAGCTTATCTTCCGGACACTCGAACACCGGGGAGCTGTTTTTT. The chain joins TRBV11-2 to TRBJ2-2; tentative D call: TRBD1 (5 bases). This CDR3 is 17 amino acids long. The V gene lost 2 bases and the J gene lost 0 bases, with 13 bases spanning the gap. Per germline, CDR1 SGHAT and CDR2 FQNNGV.

The V call is TRBV5-1, the J call TRBJ2-5, with D unresolved. The CDR3 extends over 12 amino acids. Germline CDR1 and CDR2: SGHRS and YFSETQ. The germline V and J ends were trimmed by 4 bases and 7 bases, with 11 bases remaining between them. This chain's CDR3 is CASSRPPGTQYF. In nucleotides, the CDR3 is TGCGCCAGCAGCCGCCCCCCGGGGACCCAGTACTTC.

The chain is built from TRBV25-1 and TRBJ1-4; TRBD1 agrees at 9 bases. The CDR3 has 16 residues. Germline trimming cut 3 bases from V and 6 bases from J; bases unmatched to any gene: 8. Germline CDR1 MGHDK, CDR2 SYGVNS. As DNA, the CDR3 is TGTGCCAGCAGTGACCAACAGGGGGCGCCTGATGAAAAACTGTTTTTT. Protein product: CASSDQQGAPDEKLFF.

The chain uses TRBV7-8 and TRBJ1-2; 7 positions match TRBD1. The CDR3 runs to 15 residues. The germline V gene has CDR1 SGHVS and CDR2 FQNEAQ. With V trimmed by 5 bases and J by 8 bases, 14 bases remained unmatched. The CDR3 loop is CASSRPPRQGWGYTF. The CDR3 DNA follows: TGTGCCAGCAGCCGCCCCCCTCGACAGGGATGGGGCTACACCTTC.

The V gene is TRBV7-9, the J gene TRBJ1-5; D gene ambiguous. The CDR3 has 12 residues. Per the germline V gene, CDR1 is SEHNR and CDR2 is FQNEAQ (reference sequence). V lost 0 bases and J lost 3, with 0 bases in between. CDR3 sequence (DNA): TGTGCCAGCAGCTTAGCCAATCAGCCCCAGCATTTT. Its protein is CASSLANQPQHF.

V gene TRBV10-3 combines with J gene TRBJ2-3; TRBD2 agrees at 14 bases. V trimming: 6 bases; J trimming: 4 bases; junction bases outside the gene matches: 6. Germline loops: CDR1 ENHRY, CDR2 SYGVKD. This CDR3 contains 16 residues. The CDR3 sequence is CAIRQTSGGASDTQYF. The CDR3 DNA sequence: TGTGCCATCAGGCAGACTAGCGGGGGGGCCTCAGATACGCAGTATTTT.

The chain recombines TRBV7-9 with TRBJ2-1, with TRBD2 identical over 9 bases. The CDR3 runs 15 residues. In germline, CDR1 is SEHNR, CDR2 FQNEAQ (reference sequence). V lost 7 bases, J lost 0 bases, and 4 bases stayed unmatched. CDR3 DNA sequence: TGTGCCAGCACCCTTAGCGGGAGCTCCTACAATGAGCAGTTCTTC. Encoded protein: CASTLSGSSYNEQFF.

The V gene is TRBV19, the J gene TRBJ1-5; no clear D gene. CDR3 length: 15 amino acids. Germline CDR1 reads LNHDA; CDR2 reads SQIVND (reference sequence). Trimming took off 3 bases at V and 3 bases at J, with 12 bases between the two ends. The CDR3 here is CASSITRLLNQPQHF. CDR3 in DNA: TGTGCCAGTAGTATTACCAGGCTTCTCAATCAGCCCCAGCATTTT.

The chain has TRBV5-8 and TRBJ2-3; perhaps TRBD2 as D (6 bases). The CDR3 runs to 16 residues. Germline loops: CDR1 SGHTS, CDR2 YDEGEE. Trimming left V 0 bases short and J 2 bases short, with 13 bases between. The CDR3 loop is CASSLGIAANTDTQYF. CDR3 sequence (DNA): TGTGCCAGCAGCTTGGGTATAGCGGCTAACACAGATACGCAGTATTTT.

V usage is TRBV7-2 and J usage is TRBJ2-3; D is perhaps TRBD1 or TRBD2 (5 bases each). Germline V gene data show CDR1 as SGHTA and CDR2 as FQGNSA. CDR3 length: 17 amino acids. V was shortened by 5 bases and J by 5 bases, with 23 bases between the two germline ends. The CDR3 protein is CASSRLPGPGYGDTQYF. The CDR3 DNA sequence: TGTGCCAGCAGCCGATTACCGGGACCCGGTTATGGAGATACGCAGTATTTT.

This rearrangement joins TRBV5-1 to TRBJ2-7; 8 nucleotides line up with TRBD2. The CDR3 consists of 13 residues. J lost 4 bases, V lost 0 bases, and 0 bases had no gene match. CDR1 is SGHRS, CDR2 YFSETQ, per germline. This chain's CDR3 is CASSLASGYEQYF. The CDR3 coding sequence is TGCGCCAGCAGCTTGGCTAGCGGGTACGAGCAGTACTTC.

The CDR3 protein is CASSQVSPSQGTGNTIYF. The CDR3, as DNA: TGTGCCAGCAGCCAAGTTTCGCCGTCCCAGGGAACTGGAAACACCATATATTTT. The gene calls are TRBV4-2 and TRBJ1-3; D is perhaps TRBD1 (5 bases). The germline V and J ends were trimmed by 1 base and 2 bases, with 18 bases remaining between them. The CDR3 covers 18 residues. Per the germline V gene, CDR1 is LGHNA and CDR2 is YNFKEQ.

The V call is TRBV19, the J call TRBJ1-5; 7 nucleotides line up with TRBD1. The junction had 12 bases not matched to a gene; V was cut back by 5 bases and J by 2 bases. The length of the CDR3 is 17 residues. The germline V gene has CDR1 LNHDA and CDR2 SQIVND (reference sequence). The CDR3 spells CASSHTPQGRGNQPQHF. The CDR3 region has the DNA TGTGCCAGTAGTCATACCCCACAGGGGAGGGGCAATCAGCCCCAGCATTTT.